Listed below are T cell receptor beta chains from one sample, sequenced in a study of identical twins. TCRdb re-called the 5' RACE reads through MiXCR, storing one row per CDR3 protein. The repertoire holds roughly 1,500,000 distinct CDR3 sequences, around 33% seen once, with about 0.25% in the top ten. The sequenced material came from cord blood. Every receptor here comes from a newborn girl in good health. Each CDR3 is given with its conserved first and last residue. The D gene is left open where the match is weak. The listing skips clone size in some rows; elsewhere it reads once, few, many or a size class.

V gene	J gene	D gene	clone size	CDR3 DNA	CDR3 protein
TRBV10-3	TRBJ2-7	-	-	TGTGCCACCAAGGACGGGTACGAGCAGTACTTC	CATKDGYEQYF
TRBV12-3/TRBV12-4	TRBJ1-4	-	many	TGTGCCAGCAGCCGAACAGGGCCGATGGAGGAAAAACTGTTTTTT	CASSRTGPMEEKLFF
TRBV5-5	TRBJ2-3	-	-	TGTGCCAGCAGCTCGCGGGACAGTCCATTCACAGATACGCAGTATTTT	CASSSRDSPFTDTQYF
TRBV12-3/TRBV12-4	TRBJ2-3	-	-	TGTGCCAGCAGGGGGGTAGAGCCTGGGGGCACAGATACGCAGTATTTT	CASRGVEPGGTDTQYF
TRBV12-3/TRBV12-4	TRBJ2-3	TRBD2	-	TGTGCCAGCAGTTTCCGGGGGGGGCCAGATACGCAGTATTTT	CASSFRGGPDTQYF
TRBV6-2/TRBV6-3	TRBJ1-2	TRBD1	few	TGTGCCAGCAGTCCCTTGGGACAGGGCTTCTATGGCTACACCTTC	CASSPLGQGFYGYTF
TRBV28	TRBJ2-4	-	-	TGTGCCAGCAGTTTAGATCACCAGGGCCTAGCCAAAACCATTCAGTACTTC	CASSLDHQGLAKTIQYF
TRBV5-1	TRBJ1-1	-	-	TGCGCCAGCGGCCAGGCAGGGTTCACTGAAGCTTTCTTT	CASGQAGFTEAFF
TRBV25-1	TRBJ2-1	TRBD2	-	TGTGCCAGCAGTAGACAGGGTCTTGGGACTAGCGGCCCCAATGAGCAGTTCTTC	CASSRQGLGTSGPNEQFF
TRBV5-1	TRBJ1-4	-	many	TGCGCCAGCAGCTACAGTGCAACTAATGAAAAACTGTTTTTT	CASSYSATNEKLFF
TRBV10-3	TRBJ2-4	-	-	TGTGCCATCAGTGAGAACAGTAGAAACATTCAGTACTTC	CAISENSRNIQYF
TRBV5-5	TRBJ1-2	-	-	TGTGCCAGCAGCCCTTGGGTGGGGGGCTATGGCTACACCTTC	CASSPWVGGYGYTF
TRBV20-1	TRBJ2-1	-	-	TGCAGTGTTCGGACTAGGGGGACAAATGAGCAGTTCTTC	CSVRTRGTNEQFF
TRBV12-3/TRBV12-4	TRBJ1-2	TRBD1	many	TGTGCCAGCAGCCGAGGAACGACAGGGAACTATGGCTACACCTTC	CASSRGTTGNYGYTF
TRBV27	TRBJ1-2	-	-	TGTGCCAGCAGTTTATGGGCAGGGGAAAACTATGGCTACACCTTC	CASSLWAGENYGYTF
TRBV18	TRBJ2-7	-	-	TGTGCCAGCTCACCAAGGGCAGGGCACTACTACGAGCAGTACTTC	CASSPRAGHYYEQYF
TRBV12-3/TRBV12-4	TRBJ2-1	TRBD2	many	TGTGCCAGCAGTGTACCGATAGCGGGAATGTCCTACAATGAGCAGTTCTTC	CASSVPIAGMSYNEQFF
TRBV6-1	TRBJ1-5	TRBD1	few	TGTGCCAGCAGTGGGCCGGGACAGGGTCAGCCCCAGCATTTT	CASSGPGQGQPQHF
TRBV20-1	TRBJ1-5	-	few	TGCAGTGCTAGAACGCTTGTCAATCAGCCCCAGCATTTT	CSARTLVNQPQHF
TRBV12-3/TRBV12-4	TRBJ1-2	-	many	TGTGCCAGCAGTTTTCCGGGGGTCTATGGCTACACCTTC	CASSFPGVYGYTF